Listed below are T cell receptor beta chains from one sample, sequenced in a study of cytomegalovirus exposure and HLA in healthy donors. Assay used: immunoSEQ multiplex PCR; TCRdb lists only in-frame clones, some missing. The sample contains around 150,000 clones, roughly 80% of which appear only once. The sample taken for sequencing was PBMCs. These TCRs come from a male donor in good health and CMV-seronegative. The CDR3 runs from the conserved cysteine through the conserved F or W. Fields, in order: clone size, J gene, D gene, V gene, CDR3 protein, CDR3 DNA. A D gene is named only where the DNA matches it firmly. For some rows the clone size is stated as once, few or many, or as a class when expanded; others skip it.

.,TRBJ1-1,TRBD1,TRBV7-9,CASSSRGDSEAFF,TGTGCCAGCAGCTCCCGTGGGGACAGTGAAGCTTTCTTT
.,TRBJ2-7,.,TRBV27,CASSLLAAAAYEQYF,TGTGCCAGCAGTTTATTAGCGGCTGCCGCCTACGAGCAGTACTTC
.,TRBJ2-1,TRBD2,TRBV5-1,CASSLGTSGINEQFF,TGCGCCAGCAGCTTGGGGACTAGCGGGATCAATGAGCAGTTCTTC
many,TRBJ1-1,TRBD1,TRBV2,CASRDTGVGRYTEAFF,TGTGCCAGCAGGGATACAGGGGTCGGGCGGTACACTGAAGCTTTCTTT
once,TRBJ2-7,TRBD2,TRBV19,CASSIRLAGLYEQYF,TGTGCCAGTAGTATCCGGCTAGCGGGCCTCTACGAGCAGTACTTC
few,TRBJ2-1,.,TRBV5-4,CASRPLGNEQFF,TGTGCCAGCAGGCCGCTCGGCAATGAGCAGTTCTTC
.,TRBJ1-2,.,TRBV6-4,CATRHADGYTF,TGTGCCACCCGACACGCCGATGGCTACACCTTC
.,TRBJ2-7,TRBD1,TRBV7-6,CASSLGQDYEQYF,TGTGCCAGCAGCTTGGGACAGGACTACGAGCAGTACTTC
.,TRBJ2-1,.,TRBV7-8,CASSSQAGASLDEQFF,TGTGCCAGCAGCTCCCAGGCAGGGGCTTCTTTAGATGAGCAGTTCTTC
.,TRBJ2-1,TRBD2,TRBV30,CACSAGEGENEQFF,TGTGCCTGTTCAGCGGGAGAGGGGGAGAATGAGCAGTTCTTC
few,TRBJ2-7,TRBD1,TRBV6-5,CASSYLGQAFEQYF,TGTGCCAGCAGTTACTTGGGACAGGCCTTCGAGCAGTACTTC
.,TRBJ2-2,TRBD1,TRBV2,CASRHRGLDTGELFF,TGTGCCAGCCGGCACAGGGGTCTGGACACCGGGGAGCTGTTTTTT
.,TRBJ2-5,TRBD2,TRBV4-1,CASSQDGGSLGEQYF,TGCGCCAGCAGCCAAGACGGCGGGAGTTTAGGGGAGCAGTACTTC
.,TRBJ2-1,TRBD2,TRBV11-1,CASSPLGRGGYEQFF,TGTGCCAGCAGCCCGCTGGGGCGGGGGGGTTATGAGCAGTTCTTC
.,TRBJ1-5,TRBD1,TRBV27,CASSLYRDRGQPQHF,TGTGCCAGCAGTCTCTACCGGGACAGGGGACAGCCCCAGCATTTT
.,TRBJ2-2,TRBD1,TRBV6-1,CASSHRTGSTGELFF,TGTGCCAGCAGCCATCGGACAGGGAGTACCGGGGAGCTGTTTTTT
.,TRBJ2-4,.,TRBV28,CAINSPGSNRNIQYF,TGTGCCATCAACTCGCCGGGGTCGAATAGGAACATTCAGTACTTC
.,TRBJ1-1,.,TRBV9,CASSVTGSPTEAFF,TGTGCCAGCAGCGTAACAGGGAGCCCCACTGAAGCTTTCTTT
many,TRBJ2-4,TRBD2,TRBV5-4,CASSFGTSGRRGNIQYF,TGTGCCAGCAGCTTCGGGACTAGCGGGAGGCGGGGGAACATTCAGTACTTC
.,TRBJ1-4,.,TRBV19,CASSIESLTAAANEKLFF,TGTGCCAGTAGTATAGAGAGCCTGACAGCTGCGGCTAATGAAAAACTGTTTTTT
once,TRBJ2-1,.,TRBV4-3,CASSQGGRLGTNEQFF,TGCGCCAGCAGCCAAGGTGGGCGTCTTGGTACAAATGAGCAGTTCTTC
.,TRBJ1-5,.,TRBV9,CASSVGADNQPQHF,TGTGCCAGCAGCGTAGGGGCAGACAATCAGCCCCAGCATTTT
.,TRBJ2-7,.,TRBV19,CATSISRLPYEQYF,TGTGCCACTTCAATCTCCAGGTTACCCTACGAGCAGTACTTC
.,TRBJ2-3,TRBD1,TRBV27,CASSQTGTDTQYF,TGTGCCAGCAGCCAGACAGGGACAGATACGCAGTATTTT
few,TRBJ2-2,TRBD1,TRBV6-1,CASSTGTEVTGELFF,TGTGCCAGCAGCACCGGGACAGAGGTCACCGGGGAGCTGTTTTTT
.,TRBJ2-2,TRBD2,TRBV5-1,CASSQRGGTGELFF,TGCGCCAGCAGCCAGCGGGGGGGCACCGGGGAGCTGTTTTTT
.,TRBJ1-6,.,TRBV9,CASSVGQGNSPLHF,TGTGCCAGCAGCGTAGGTCAGGGTAATTCACCCCTCCACTTT
.,TRBJ2-3,.,TRBV6-5,CASSPTLFTDTQYF,TGTGCCAGCAGTCCAACTCTCTTCACAGATACGCAGTATTTT
.,TRBJ2-7,TRBD1,TRBV14,CASSLTKTGREQYF,TGTGCCAGCAGCCTCACCAAGACAGGGCGTGAGCAGTACTTC
.,TRBJ2-4,TRBD2,TRBV6-5,CASSSTSGRAKNIQYF,TGTGCCAGCAGTTCGACTAGCGGCAGAGCCAAAAACATTCAGTACTTC
.,TRBJ1-5,TRBD1,TRBV6-1,CASRAWTGRRQPQHF,TGTGCCAGCAGGGCCTGGACAGGGCGACGGCAGCCCCAGCATTTT
few,TRBJ2-3,TRBD2,TRBV6-1,CASSEGTSGGADTQYF,TGTGCCAGCAGTGAAGGGACTAGCGGGGGGGCAGATACGCAGTATTTT
.,TRBJ1-1,TRBD1,TRBV7-6,CASSLRVAGTGGMNTEAFF,TGTGCCAGCAGCTTAAGGGTAGCCGGGACAGGTGGGATGAACACTGAAGCTTTCTTT
.,TRBJ2-7,TRBD1,TRBV7-9,CASSSRDSYEQYF,TGTGCCAGCAGCTCCCGGGACAGTTACGAGCAGTACTTC
.,TRBJ1-5,TRBD1,TRBV4-1,CASSQDGTGNSNQPQHF,TGCGCCAGCAGCCAAGATGGGACAGGAAATAGCAATCAGCCCCAGCATTTT
.,TRBJ2-1,TRBD2,TRBV7-2,CASSLGTSSYNEQFF,TGTGCCAGCAGCTTAGGGACTAGCTCCTACAATGAGCAGTTCTTC
.,TRBJ2-7,TRBD2,TRBV7-9,CASSLLAGDYEQYF,TGTGCCAGCAGCTTACTAGCGGGGGACTACGAGCAGTACTTC
.,TRBJ2-5,TRBD1,TRBV5-1,CASSSDREQETQYF,TGCGCCAGCAGTTCAGACAGGGAACAAGAGACCCAGTACTTC
once,TRBJ2-7,.,TRBV7-3,CASSLQGSLTYEQYF,TGTGCCAGCAGCTTACAGGGTTCTCTCACCTACGAGCAGTACTTC
.,TRBJ2-1,TRBD2,TRBV6-1,CASSDGTSRSYNEQFF,TGTGCCAGCAGTGACGGGACTAGCCGTTCCTACAATGAGCAGTTCTTC
.,TRBJ2-7,.,TRBV27,CASSSAGYEQYF,TGTGCCAGCAGTTCTGCGGGGTACGAGCAGTACTTC
.,TRBJ1-3,.,TRBV6-1,CASSEGDSSGNTIYF,TGTGCCAGCAGTGAAGGAGACAGCTCTGGAAACACCATATATTTT
few,TRBJ1-6,.,TRBV30,CAWVPASARGSLHF,TGTGCCTGGGTTCCCGCAAGCGCCCGCGGTAGCCTCCACTTT
.,TRBJ2-5,.,TRBV27,CASSLWAGPLETQYF,TGTGCCAGCAGTTTATGGGCGGGGCCTCTGGAGACCCAGTACTTC
.,TRBJ2-3,TRBD2,TRBV6-4,CASSATSGSSDTQYF,TGTGCCAGCAGTGCTACTAGCGGGAGTTCAGATACGCAGTATTTT
once,TRBJ1-4,.,TRBV27,CASSSTGSEKLFF,TGTGCCAGCAGTTCCACAGGGTCGGAAAAACTGTTTTTT
.,TRBJ2-7,TRBD2,TRBV28,CARTGTNGSYEQYF,TGTGCCCGGACCGGGACTAATGGCTCCTACGAGCAGTACTTC
.,TRBJ2-7,.,TRBV15,CATSEFGGPEQYF,TGTGCCACCAGCGAGTTCGGGGGGCCCGAGCAGTACTTC
few,TRBJ2-1,.,TRBV7-3,CASSPRPGNEQFF,TGTGCCAGCAGCCCCCGCCCGGGGAATGAGCAGTTCTTC
few,TRBJ2-7,TRBD1,TRBV29-1,CSVETTGGWGYEQYF,TGCAGCGTTGAAACTACAGGGGGATGGGGCTACGAGCAGTACTTC
.,TRBJ1-1,.,TRBV5-6,CAGSLGGGAFF,TGTGCCGGCAGCTTGGGGGGAGGGGCTTTCTTT
once,TRBJ1-3,.,TRBV18,CASSPARSGNTIYF,TGTGCCAGCTCACCAGCCAGAAGTGGAAACACCATATATTTT
.,TRBJ2-3,TRBD2,TRBV27,CASSSSPSGTSTDTQYF,TGTGCCAGCAGTTCCTCCCCTAGCGGTACTAGCACAGATACGCAGTATTTT
.,TRBJ1-2,TRBD1,TRBV7-8,CASRQLGQVNYGYTF,TGTGCCAGCAGACAGCTCGGACAGGTCAACTATGGCTACACCTTC
.,TRBJ2-6,.,TRBV7-7,CASSLTVSGANVLTF,TGTGCCAGCAGTTTGACAGTCTCTGGGGCCAACGTCCTGACTTTC
.,TRBJ1-1,.,TRBV7-3,CASSLMAGAGTEAFF,TGTGCCAGCAGCTTAATGGCAGGGGCTGGCACTGAAGCTTTCTTT
.,TRBJ1-4,.,TRBV27,CASSPYRTTNEKLFF,TGTGCCAGCAGCCCTTACAGAACAACTAATGAAAAACTGTTTTTT
.,TRBJ2-7,.,TRBV7-3,CASSRTPGWSEQYF,TGTGCCAGCAGCCGGACCCCGGGATGGTCGGAGCAGTACTTC
.,TRBJ1-1,.,TRBV7-9,CASSRQVTMAMNTEAFF,TGTGCCAGCAGCCGACAGGTCACGATGGCTATGAACACTGAAGCTTTCTTT
.,TRBJ2-1,TRBD2,TRBV19,CASSPSGGSYNEQFF,TGTGCCAGTAGTCCTAGCGGAGGCTCCTACAATGAGCAGTTCTTC